Below, 19 T cell receptor beta chains from the same sample are listed, as sequenced in a study of T-cell reconstitution after alpha-beta-depleted transplantation in children (dated by TCRdb to the mid-2010s). Library construction relied on PCR. Sequencing instrument: Illumina HiSeq 2500. To normalize quantification of the TCRbeta repertoire, the TCR libraries were built with molecular barcoding that relied on unique molecular identifiers. The public sequencing data were trimmed at Q25 with fastp and processed into clonotypes with MiXCR by TCRdb, which kept only in-frame beta chains. Rows merge per CDR3 protein into single entries with the most common DNA and genes. In this sample the table shows some 500,000 distinct CDR3 sequences, 15% to 20% of which occur a single time. Of the sample, 3% to 4% falls within the top ten clones. This specimen was PBMCs from the stem cell graft donor, taken from the stem cell graft. The receptor source for this set is a human donor who donated a stem cell graft to a child with acute lymphoblastic leukemia.

The chain links TRBV11-2 to TRBJ2-1; 9 bases are shared with TRBD1. CDR3 length: 17 amino acids. Germline V gives CDR1 SGHAT, CDR2 FQNNGV. Trimming cost V 5 bases and J 10 bases; bases outside gene matches: 18. CDR3 nucleotides: TGTGCCAGCAGCCTTCTCACAGGGGGCAGGACGGAATGGGAGCAGTTCTTC. Translation gives CASSLLTGGRTEWEQFF.

The chain employs TRBV29-1 and TRBJ1-1; possibly TRBD1 for D (5 bases). CDR3 length: 13 amino acids. Per the germline V gene, CDR1 is SQVTM and CDR2 is ANQGSEA. V was cut by 4 bases and J by 4 bases, with 13 bases left in between. This CDR3 reads CSVGWGDSTEAFF. Here the CDR3 DNA reads TGCAGCGTTGGATGGGGGGATAGCACTGAAGCTTTCTTT.

V usage is TRBV4-2 and J usage is TRBJ2-7; weak D call: TRBD2 (6 bases). The CDR3 length is 13 residues. CDR1 and CDR2 (germline): LGHNA, YNFKEQ. Trimming took 1 base from V and 5 from J, leaving 9 bases between them. CDR3 sequence reads: CASSQVPGDEQYF. The DNA for the CDR3 is TGTGCCAGCAGCCAAGTCCCGGGGGACGAGCAGTACTTC.

The chain links TRBV2 to TRBJ2-7; the D gene is possibly TRBD2 (6 bases). The CDR3 runs to 16 residues. The germline gives CDR1 SNHLY, CDR2 FYNNEI. The V and J ends lost 6 bases and 0 bases respectively, with 18 bases between them. CDR3: CASRASIGGSSYEQYF. DNA of the CDR3: TGTGCCAGCAGGGCGAGTATCGGGGGAAGCTCCTACGAGCAGTACTTC.

In its sample, this clonotype was seen a few times. This sequence joins TRBV27 and TRBJ2-4; maybe TRBD2 (6 bases). The ends were cut back, 4 bases at V and 7 bases at J, with 11 bases in the middle. The CDR3 covers 13 residues. The V gene's germline CDR1 is MNHEY and CDR2 SMNVEV (reference sequence). The CDR3 here is CASSSTRGNIQYF. In DNA, the CDR3 is TGTGCCAGCAGTTCCACCCGGGGGAACATTCAGTACTTC.

This clonotype occurred a few times. The J gene is TRBJ1-1, the V gene TRBV18; no definite D call. Germline V gives CDR1 KGHSH, CDR2 LQKENI. Between the trimmed V and J ends, which lost 2 bases and 4 bases, there was a span of 11 bases. There are 14 residues in the CDR3. As DNA, the CDR3 is TGTGCCAGCTCACCAACCAGAGTAGGCACTGAAGCTTTCTTT. This sequence encodes CASSPTRVGTEAFF.

This clonotype turned up a few times. The CDR3 spells CATAPRGNYGYTF. The CDR3, as DNA: TGTGCCACCGCCCCTCGAGGGAACTATGGCTACACCTTC. The V call is TRBV24-1, the J call TRBJ1-2; D gene unclear. This CDR3 comprises 13 residues. V lost 9 bases and J 2 bases, leaving 12 bases between the germline ends. The germline V gene encodes CDR1 KGHDR and CDR2 SFDVKD.

This rearrangement joins TRBV20-1 to TRBJ2-7; 10 bases line up with TRBD2. CDR3 size: 15 residues. Germline V gives CDR1 DFQATT, CDR2 SNEGSKA (reference sequence). J gave up 3 bases and V 5 bases, and 10 bases lay outside the gene matches. In nucleotides, the CDR3 is TGCAGTGCTCCACCCCTAGCGGGAGAAGACTACGAGCAGTACTTC. Its translation: CSAPPLAGEDYEQYF.

This clonotype has more than one count but fewer than ten. The chain uses TRBV24-1 and TRBJ1-1; D gene ambiguous. The CDR3 length is 13 residues. Germline values: CDR1 KGHDR, CDR2 SFDVKD. Trimming pared 3 bases from V and 10 bases from J, leaving 14 bases between. The CDR3 loop is CATSDVGRGRAFF. The CDR3 DNA reads as TGTGCCACCAGTGATGTCGGTCGAGGGAGAGCTTTCTTT.

This clonotype occurred many times. This sequence joins TRBV12-3 or TRBV12-4 and TRBJ1-2; no firm D call. The V gene lost 5 bases and the J gene lost 5 bases, with 6 bases spanning the gap. The CDR3 spans 11 residues. This CDR3 is CASSRMYGYTF. In nucleotides, the CDR3 is TGTGCCAGCAGTCGGATGTATGGCTACACCTTC.

This clonotype has just a few counts. This chain uses TRBV7-9 with TRBJ2-1; 8 positions match TRBD2. Per germline, CDR1 SEHNR and CDR2 FQNEAQ (reference sequence). The junction had 9 bases not matched to a gene; V was cut back by 5 bases and J by 3 bases. This CDR3 spans 16 amino acids. The CDR3 DNA reads as TGTGCCAGCAGCCCATGGGGTCTAGCGGGCTACAATGAGCAGTTCTTC. Translation: CASSPWGLAGYNEQFF.

This clonotype has just a few counts. The chain combines TRBV5-1 with TRBJ1-1; 10 nucleotides align to TRBD1. Germline V lookup: CDR1 SGHRS, CDR2 YFSETQ. Trimming took 0 bases from V and 5 from J; bases not matched to a gene: 7. The CDR3 spans 16 residues. CDR3 in DNA: TGCGCCAGCAGCTTGGGACAGGGGGCGAGGGTAACTGAAGCTTTCTTT. Amino acid sequence: CASSLGQGARVTEAFF. Full variable domain (missing parts from reference TRBV5-1 and TRBJ1-1): KAGVTQTPRYLIKTRGQQVTLSCSPISGHRSVSWYQQTPGQGLQFLFEYFSETQRNKGNFPGRFSGRQFSNSRSEMNVSTLELGDSALYLCASSLGQGARVTEAFFGQGTRLTVV.

The V gene is TRBV29-1, the J gene TRBJ2-7; 8 nucleotides align to TRBD1. The germline gives CDR1 SQVTM, CDR2 ANQGSEA. There are 16 residues in the CDR3. V lost 7 bases, J lost 2 bases, and 16 bases stayed unmatched. The CDR3 DNA follows: TGCAGCGGTGTAGGGACGGACGGGACAGGACCCTACGAGCAGTACTTC. Translated, it gives CSGVGTDGTGPYEQYF.

The gene calls are TRBV7-2 and TRBJ1-5; D gene uncertain. Germline CDR1 is SGHTA and CDR2 is FQGNSA. The CDR3 loop spans 17 amino acids. The ends were cut back, 3 bases at V and 2 bases at J, with 17 bases in the middle. For the CDR3, the DNA is TGTGCCAGCAGCTTCGACTCACGAATCGGGGGCAATCAGCCCCAGCATTTT. Translated: CASSFDSRIGGNQPQHF.

This chain links TRBV12-3 or TRBV12-4 with TRBJ2-5, with TRBD2 matching 7 bases. The ends lost 6 bases at V and 1 base at J; junction bases unmatched: 2. The CDR3 has 13 amino acids. Here the CDR3 reads CASRLAPQETQYF. In DNA, the CDR3 is TGTGCCAGCAGACTAGCGCCCCAAGAGACCCAGTACTTC.

This clonotype turned up a few times. J is TRBJ2-1 and V is TRBV15, with 8 nucleotides matching TRBD1. This CDR3 is 17 amino acids long. V shed 1 base and J 4 bases; nucleotides not matched to a gene: 9. CDR1 LNHNV and CDR2 YYDKDF come from the germline V gene (reference sequence). The CDR3 bases are TGTGCCACCAGCAGAGGATGGGGCGGGGACAGGTACAATGAGCAGTTCTTC. This gives the protein CATSRGWGGDRYNEQFF.

V is TRBV29-1 and J is TRBJ2-5; TRBD2 matches at 8 bases. The V and J ends lost 4 bases and 5 bases, in that order; junction bases with no gene match: 12. There are 15 residues in the CDR3. CDR1 is SQVTM and CDR2 is ANQGSEA in the germline V gene. The DNA for the CDR3 is TGCAGCGTTGGGACTAGCCCTCCGTTTGAGGAGACCCAGTACTTC. Protein sequence: CSVGTSPPFEETQYF.

This clonotype has just a few counts. CDR3 residues: CATSQGGIGGYTF. The DNA of the CDR3 is TGTGCCACCAGCCAAGGGGGCATTGGTGGCTACACCTTC. The chain recombines TRBV15 with TRBJ1-2; 7 positions match TRBD1. The CDR3 length is 13 residues. Germline values: CDR1 LNHNV, CDR2 YYDKDF (reference sequence). The V segment lost 5 bases and the J segment 7 bases; nucleotides outside the gene matches: 7. Variable domain in full (rest from reference TRBV15 and TRBJ1-2): DAMVIQNPRYQVTQFGKPVTLSCSQTLNHNVMYWYQQKSSQAPKLLFHYYDKDFNNEADTPDNFQSRRPNTSFCFLDIRSPGLGDTAMYLCATSQGGIGGYTFGSGTRLTVV.

The chain carries TRBV5-5 and TRBJ1-4; D call uncertain. Per the germline V gene, CDR1 is SGHKS and CDR2 is YYEKEE (reference sequence). Trimming shortened V by 2 bases and J by 8 bases, and 10 bases separated the two germline ends. The CDR3 is 13 amino acids. CDR3 in amino acids: CASSFLGEEKLFF. The CDR3 coding sequence is TGTGCCAGCAGCTTTCTTGGGGAAGAAAAACTGTTTTTT.